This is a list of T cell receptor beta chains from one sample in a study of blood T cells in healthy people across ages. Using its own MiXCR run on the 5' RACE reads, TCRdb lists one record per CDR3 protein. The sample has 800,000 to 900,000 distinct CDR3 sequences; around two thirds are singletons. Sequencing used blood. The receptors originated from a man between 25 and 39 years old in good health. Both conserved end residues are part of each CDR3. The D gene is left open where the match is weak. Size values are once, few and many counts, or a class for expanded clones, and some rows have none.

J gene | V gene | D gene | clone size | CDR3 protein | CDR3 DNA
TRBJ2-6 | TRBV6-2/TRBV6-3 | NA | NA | CASTHPREGGANVLTF | TGTGCCAGCACCCACCCCAGGGAAGGTGGGGCCAACGTCCTGACTTTC
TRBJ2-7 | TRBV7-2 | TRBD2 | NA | CASSSLTSGRDEQYF | TGTGCCAGCAGCTCCCTAACCAGCGGGAGGGACGAGCAGTACTTC
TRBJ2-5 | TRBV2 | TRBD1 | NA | CASTDRGETQYF | TGTGCCAGCACGGACAGGGGAGAGACCCAGTACTTC
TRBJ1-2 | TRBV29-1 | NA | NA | CSVETGGNYGYTF | TGCAGCGTTGAAACAGGAGGGAACTATGGCTACACCTTC
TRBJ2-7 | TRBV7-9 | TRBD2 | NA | CASSPHPPTGLERYEQYF | TGTGCCAGCAGCCCCCATCCCCCAACGGGACTAGAACGCTACGAGCAGTACTTC
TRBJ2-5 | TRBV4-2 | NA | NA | CVSSDPGHKETQYF | TGTGTCAGCAGTGATCCGGGACACAAGGAGACCCAGTACTTC
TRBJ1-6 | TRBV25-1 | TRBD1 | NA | CASRGRDRANNSPLHF | TGTGCCAGCAGGGGTCGGGACAGGGCCAATAATTCACCCCTCCACTTT
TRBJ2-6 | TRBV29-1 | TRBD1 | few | CSVTGTAYSGANVLTF | TGCAGCGTAACCGGGACAGCGTATTCTGGGGCCAACGTCCTGACTTTC
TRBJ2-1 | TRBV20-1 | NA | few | CSASRLNEQFF | TGCAGTGCTAGTCGGCTGAATGAGCAGTTCTTC
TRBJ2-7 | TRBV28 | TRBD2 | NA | CASSSRLAGVNEQYF | TGTGCCAGCAGTTCCCGACTAGCGGGGGTCAATGAGCAGTACTTC
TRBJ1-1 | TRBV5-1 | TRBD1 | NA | CASSFTGGGTEAFF | TGCGCCAGCAGCTTTACAGGGGGCGGCACTGAAGCTTTCTTT
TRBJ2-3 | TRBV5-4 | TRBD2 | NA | CASSRISGLQDTQYF | TGTGCCAGCAGCCGCATTAGCGGGCTACAAGATACGCAGTATTTT
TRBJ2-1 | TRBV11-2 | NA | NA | CASSLGLAGHNEQFF | TGTGCCAGCAGCTTAGGTTTGGCGGGCCACAATGAGCAGTTCTTC
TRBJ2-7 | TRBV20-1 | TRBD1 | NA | CSASGTGGNYEQYF | TGCAGTGCTAGTGGGACAGGGGGCAACTACGAGCAGTACTTC
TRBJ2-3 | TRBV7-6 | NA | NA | CASSFGPRQGSQYF | TGTGCCAGCAGCTTTGGTCCGAGGCAGGGCTCGCAGTATTTT
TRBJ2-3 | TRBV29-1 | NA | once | CSVEDPSSSSTDTQYF | TGCAGCGTTGAAGATCCCTCCTCCTCTAGCACAGATACGCAGTATTTT
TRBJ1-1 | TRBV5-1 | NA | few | CASSGRESNTEAFF | TGCGCCAGCAGCGGTCGGGAGTCGAACACTGAAGCTTTCTTT
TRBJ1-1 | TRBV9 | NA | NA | CAGSPQGREATEAFF | TGTGCCGGCAGCCCACAGGGAAGAGAGGCCACTGAAGCTTTCTTT
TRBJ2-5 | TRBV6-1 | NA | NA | CASSKRGAGARETQYF | TGTGCCAGCAGCAAAAGGGGAGCAGGGGCTAGGGAGACCCAGTACTTC
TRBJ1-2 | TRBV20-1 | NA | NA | CSARDQGAGPYYGYTF | TGCAGTGCTAGAGATCAAGGGGCAGGACCGTACTATGGCTACACCTTC
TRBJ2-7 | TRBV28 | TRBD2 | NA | CASSDPPWGGGSYEQYF | TGTGCCAGCAGTGACCCCCCCTGGGGGGGTGGGTCCTACGAGCAGTACTTC
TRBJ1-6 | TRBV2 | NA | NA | CASSDRPKGALHF | TGTGCCAGCAGTGACAGACCTAAGGGAGCCCTCCACTTT
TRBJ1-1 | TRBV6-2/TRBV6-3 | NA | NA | CASTKRRSGGNTEAFF | TGTGCCAGCACCAAAAGGCGATCCGGAGGAAACACTGAAGCTTTCTTT
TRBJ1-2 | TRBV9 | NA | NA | CASSGGDFYGYTF | TGTGCCAGCAGCGGGGGGGATTTCTATGGCTACACCTTC
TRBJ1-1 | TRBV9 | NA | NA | CASSVARVGGTEAFF | TGTGCCAGCAGCGTAGCCCGGGTGGGAGGCACTGAAGCTTTCTTT
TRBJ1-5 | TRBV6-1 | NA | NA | CASTPPGISNQPQHF | TGTGCCAGCACCCCTCCAGGTATTAGCAATCAGCCCCAGCATTTT
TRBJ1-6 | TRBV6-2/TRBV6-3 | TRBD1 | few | CASRTGVSSPLHF | TGTGCCAGCAGAACAGGGGTTAGTTCACCCCTCCACTTT
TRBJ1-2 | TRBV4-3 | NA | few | CASSPHRAANYGYTF | TGCGCCAGCAGCCCACACAGGGCGGCTAACTATGGCTACACCTTC
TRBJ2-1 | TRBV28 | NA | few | CASSSGGPGEQFF | TGTGCCAGCAGTTCCGGGGGCCCGGGTGAGCAGTTCTTC
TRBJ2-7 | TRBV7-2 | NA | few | CASSEQAYEQYF | TGTGCCAGCAGCGAACAGGCCTACGAGCAGTACTTC
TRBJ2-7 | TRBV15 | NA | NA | CATSSDTKYEQYF | TGTGCCACCAGCTCAGACACAAAGTACGAGCAGTACTTC
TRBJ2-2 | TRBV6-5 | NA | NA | CASSTPGRIGELFF | TGTGCCAGCAGCACCCCCGGGCGTATCGGGGAGCTGTTTTTT
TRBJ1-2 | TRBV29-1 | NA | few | CSAHTGLDYGYTF | TGCAGCGCCCATACAGGGTTGGACTATGGCTACACCTTC
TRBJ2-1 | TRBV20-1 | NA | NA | CSARGPPGSLPSYEQFF | TGCAGTGCTAGAGGACCCCCAGGAAGCCTACCCTCCTACGAGCAGTTCTTC
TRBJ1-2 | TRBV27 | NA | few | CASSSVVGLGYGYTF | TGTGCCAGCAGTTCCGTTGTAGGGCTGGGCTATGGCTACACCTTC
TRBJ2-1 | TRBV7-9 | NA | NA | CASSLEVGPQGARNEQFF | TGTGCCAGCAGCTTAGAGGTGGGGCCTCAAGGGGCTCGGAATGAGCAGTTCTTC
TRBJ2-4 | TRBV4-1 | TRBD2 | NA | CASSHGPLATLAKNIQYF | TGCGCCAGCAGCCATGGCCCACTAGCGACCCTAGCCAAAAACATTCAGTACTTC
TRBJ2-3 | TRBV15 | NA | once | CATSRGEEGSDTQYF | TGTGCCACCAGCAGAGGGGAGGAGGGCTCAGATACGCAGTATTTT
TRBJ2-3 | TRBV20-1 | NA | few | CSARESISDTQYF | TGCAGTGCTAGAGAGTCCATCTCGGATACGCAGTATTTT
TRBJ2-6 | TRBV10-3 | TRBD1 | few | CAISESQGAPPGANVLTF | TGTGCCATCAGTGAGTCGCAGGGGGCGCCCCCTGGGGCCAACGTCCTGACTTTC